This TCR beta chain stems from a study of T cell responses to AZD1222 COVID-19 vaccine. Study outcomes and limitations: Spike-specific TCRs gained breadth and depth after people received two AZD1222 doses. Clonal diversity was possibly underestimated, and white British individuals and females predominated among donors.

The length of the CDR3 is 15 residues. Trimming removed 5 bases at V and 6 bases at J, with 18 bases between. Germline CDR1 reads SGHAT; CDR2 reads FQNNGV. Repertoires were generated with immunoSEQ multiplex PCR, while TCRdb's copy carries only in-frame clones and drops some. The sample lists some 120,000 clones; more than 65% were seen once. In the case of this clone: No antigen is known for it.

The sequence was collected from an adult who received the AZD1222 COVID-19 vaccine. The material was peripheral blood, obtained 28 days after the second AZD1222 dose. This chain uses TRBV11-2 with TRBJ2-3; maybe TRBD1 (6 bases). CDR3 protein: CASSLYVGAGDTQYF. CDR3 DNA sequence: TGTGCCAGCAGCCTCTACGTGGGGGCTGGGGATACGCAGTATTTT. The full variable domain, in which reference TRBV11-2 and TRBJ2-3 provide the parts outside the CDR3, is EAGVAQSPRYKIIEKRQSVAFWCNPISGHATLYWYQQILGQGPKLLIQFQNNGVVDDSQLPKDRFSAERLKGVDSTLKIQPAKLEDSAVYLCASSLYVGAGDTQYFGPGTRLTVL.